A selection of T cell receptor beta chains follows, all from one sample in a study of memory CD4+ T cells and cytomegalovirus serostatus. Libraries were prepared by immunoSEQ multiplex PCR; TCRdb keeps only in-frame clonotypes and omits some of them. The profile shows around 50,000 clones, roughly 80% of them singletons. The sample comprised memory CD4+ T cells from blood. These receptor sequences come from an adult in good health and CMV-seronegative. Both conserved end residues are part of each CDR3. D genes are given only for firm matches. Expanded clones are given a class, and other clones once, few, many or no size at all.

clone size: -
D gene: -
V gene: TRBV2
J gene: TRBJ2-3
CDR3 protein: CASRADLVSPDTQYF
CDR3 DNA: TGTGCCAGCAGGGCTGACTTAGTTTCCCCAGATACGCAGTATTTT

clone size: -
D gene: TRBD1
V gene: TRBV6-1
J gene: TRBJ1-1
CDR3 protein: CASTTRTGWHTEAFF
CDR3 DNA: TGTGCCAGCACCACCAGGACAGGATGGCACACTGAAGCTTTCTTT

clone size: -
D gene: TRBD1
V gene: TRBV28
J gene: TRBJ1-1
CDR3 protein: CASSLGTGRTEAFF
CDR3 DNA: TGTGCCAGCAGTTTGGGGACAGGGAGAACTGAAGCTTTCTTT

clone size: once
D gene: TRBD2
V gene: TRBV28
J gene: TRBJ2-3
CDR3 protein: CASSSPTSGEGDTQYF
CDR3 DNA: TGTGCCAGCAGTTCCCCGACTAGCGGCGAGGGAGATACGCAGTATTTT

clone size: -
D gene: -
V gene: TRBV18
J gene: TRBJ2-7
CDR3 protein: CASSPLGIDEQYF
CDR3 DNA: TGTGCCAGCTCACCCCTCGGGATCGACGAGCAGTACTTC

clone size: -
D gene: TRBD1
V gene: TRBV27
J gene: TRBJ1-1
CDR3 protein: CASSFLLTGAGTEAFF
CDR3 DNA: TGTGCCAGCAGTTTTTTACTGACAGGGGCGGGAACTGAAGCTTTCTTT

clone size: -
D gene: -
V gene: TRBV2
J gene: TRBJ2-1
CDR3 protein: CASSEGRAPIYNEQFF
CDR3 DNA: TGTGCCAGCAGTGAAGGTCGAGCGCCCATCTACAATGAGCAGTTCTTC

clone size: -
D gene: -
V gene: TRBV28
J gene: TRBJ1-3
CDR3 protein: CASRETGPGNTIYF
CDR3 DNA: TGTGCCAGCAGAGAAACAGGGCCTGGAAACACCATATATTTT

clone size: -
D gene: -
V gene: TRBV29-1
J gene: TRBJ2-4
CDR3 protein: CSVEDWGGQGLGLAKNIQYF
CDR3 DNA: TGCAGCGTTGAAGATTGGGGGGGACAGGGACTAGGTCTAGCCAAAAACATTCAGTACTTC

clone size: -
D gene: -
V gene: TRBV7-9
J gene: TRBJ1-4
CDR3 protein: CASSLSRGRGEKLFF
CDR3 DNA: TGTGCCAGCAGCTTATCGCGAGGCAGGGGTGAAAAACTGTTTTTT

clone size: -
D gene: TRBD1
V gene: TRBV5-1
J gene: TRBJ1-2
CDR3 protein: CASSLQGDYGYTF
CDR3 DNA: TGCGCCAGCAGCTTACAGGGGGACTATGGCTACACCTTC

clone size: -
D gene: TRBD1
V gene: TRBV6-1
J gene: TRBJ2-7
CDR3 protein: CASTLTGGRYEQYF
CDR3 DNA: TGTGCCAGCACCTTAACAGGGGGCAGGTACGAGCAGTACTTC

clone size: -
D gene: TRBD2
V gene: TRBV27
J gene: TRBJ2-5
CDR3 protein: CASSFLFGGGETQYF
CDR3 DNA: TGTGCCAGCAGTTTTCTTTTCGGGGGGGGAGAGACCCAGTACTTC

clone size: -
D gene: -
V gene: TRBV27
J gene: TRBJ1-3
CDR3 protein: CASSPTGFRNTIYF
CDR3 DNA: TGTGCCAGCAGTCCTACAGGGTTTCGGAACACCATATATTTT

clone size: -
D gene: -
V gene: TRBV2
J gene: TRBJ1-1
CDR3 protein: CASSEASNWNTEAFF
CDR3 DNA: TGTGCCAGCAGTGAAGCAAGTAACTGGAACACTGAAGCTTTCTTT

clone size: -
D gene: -
V gene: TRBV30
J gene: TRBJ2-1
CDR3 protein: CAWSVRTGNEQFF
CDR3 DNA: TGTGCCTGGAGTGTCAGGACCGGTAATGAGCAGTTCTTC

clone size: -
D gene: TRBD2
V gene: TRBV28
J gene: TRBJ2-1
CDR3 protein: CATRSSGRSNEQFF
CDR3 DNA: TGTGCCACCCGATCTAGCGGGAGGAGTAATGAGCAGTTCTTC

clone size: -
D gene: TRBD1
V gene: TRBV6-1
J gene: TRBJ1-1
CDR3 protein: CASSDGQGAYTEAFF
CDR3 DNA: TGTGCCAGCAGTGATGGACAGGGGGCTTATACTGAAGCTTTCTTT

clone size: -
D gene: -
V gene: TRBV4-1
J gene: TRBJ1-4
CDR3 protein: CASSQAGEKLFF
CDR3 DNA: TGCGCCAGCAGCCAAGCAGGGGAGAAACTGTTTTTT

clone size: few
D gene: -
V gene: TRBV6-1
J gene: TRBJ2-7
CDR3 protein: CASMQDRTSYEQYF
CDR3 DNA: TGTGCCAGCATGCAGGACAGAACCTCCTACGAGCAGTACTTC

clone size: -
D gene: TRBD1
V gene: TRBV6-5
J gene: TRBJ2-1
CDR3 protein: CASSPRTGVNNEQFF
CDR3 DNA: TGTGCCAGCAGCCCCAGGACAGGGGTTAACAATGAGCAGTTCTTC

clone size: few
D gene: -
V gene: TRBV5-1
J gene: TRBJ2-5
CDR3 protein: CASSLDVQGSGETQYF
CDR3 DNA: TGCGCCAGCAGCTTGGACGTCCAGGGGTCCGGGGAGACCCAGTACTTC

clone size: -
D gene: -
V gene: TRBV4-2
J gene: TRBJ1-2
CDR3 protein: CASSQANYGYTF
CDR3 DNA: TGTGCCAGCAGCCAAGCTAACTATGGCTACACCTTC

clone size: -
D gene: -
V gene: TRBV7-9
J gene: TRBJ1-5
CDR3 protein: CASSLGRPGNQPQHF
CDR3 DNA: TGTGCCAGCAGCTTAGGGCGACCGGGGAATCAGCCCCAGCATTTT

clone size: -
D gene: TRBD2
V gene: TRBV28
J gene: TRBJ2-3
CDR3 protein: CASSLYGGGSTDTQYF
CDR3 DNA: TGTGCCAGCAGTTTATACGGCGGGGGGAGCACAGATACGCAGTATTTT

clone size: -
D gene: -
V gene: TRBV5-1
J gene: TRBJ2-2
CDR3 protein: CASEADSNTGELFF
CDR3 DNA: TGCGCCAGCGAGGCGGACTCGAACACCGGGGAGCTGTTTTTT

clone size: -
D gene: -
V gene: TRBV7-2
J gene: TRBJ2-2
CDR3 protein: CASSLDRVTGELFF
CDR3 DNA: TGTGCCAGCAGCTTAGACAGAGTAACCGGGGAGCTGTTTTTT

clone size: -
D gene: -
V gene: TRBV7-8
J gene: TRBJ1-2
CDR3 protein: CASSLKANYGYTF
CDR3 DNA: TGTGCCAGCAGCTTAAAAGCTAACTATGGCTACACCTTC

clone size: -
D gene: -
V gene: TRBV9
J gene: TRBJ1-2
CDR3 protein: CASSVGAGGYGYTF
CDR3 DNA: TGTGCCAGCAGCGTAGGCGCCGGCGGATACGGCTACACCTTC

clone size: -
D gene: -
V gene: TRBV9
J gene: TRBJ2-1
CDR3 protein: CASSVSTGRDEQFF
CDR3 DNA: TGTGCCAGCAGCGTATCGACAGGGAGGGATGAGCAGTTCTTC

clone size: -
D gene: TRBD1
V gene: TRBV10-3
J gene: TRBJ2-4
CDR3 protein: CAISERTGGETKNIQYF
CDR3 DNA: TGTGCCATCAGTGAGCGGACAGGGGGCGAGACCAAAAACATTCAGTACTTC

clone size: -
D gene: -
V gene: TRBV25-1
J gene: TRBJ2-7
CDR3 protein: CASSDWELSEQYF
CDR3 DNA: TGTGCCAGCAGTGATTGGGAGCTCTCGGAGCAGTACTTC

clone size: -
D gene: TRBD1
V gene: TRBV25-1
J gene: TRBJ1-1
CDR3 protein: CASSPDRGRTEAFF
CDR3 DNA: TGTGCCAGCAGCCCGGACAGGGGACGGACTGAAGCTTTCTTT

clone size: few
D gene: TRBD2
V gene: TRBV2
J gene: TRBJ2-1
CDR3 protein: CASSEGSGRALRHGQFF
CDR3 DNA: TGTGCCAGCAGTGAAGGTAGCGGGAGGGCCTTAAGACATGGGCAGTTCTTC

clone size: few
D gene: -
V gene: TRBV28
J gene: TRBJ2-4
CDR3 protein: CASSLEGAKNIQYF
CDR3 DNA: TGTGCCAGCAGTTTGGAAGGAGCCAAAAACATTCAGTACTTC

clone size: once
D gene: -
V gene: TRBV12-5
J gene: TRBJ2-1
CDR3 protein: CASGQGGYNEQFF
CDR3 DNA: TGTGCTAGTGGGCAGGGCGGCTACAATGAGCAGTTCTTC

clone size: -
D gene: TRBD1
V gene: TRBV7-3
J gene: TRBJ1-2
CDR3 protein: CASSPTGTGDYGYTF
CDR3 DNA: TGTGCCAGCAGCCCAACTGGTACAGGGGACTATGGCTACACCTTC

clone size: once
D gene: -
V gene: TRBV6-5
J gene: TRBJ2-7
CDR3 protein: CASTADPSSYEQYF
CDR3 DNA: TGTGCCAGTACGGCGGATCCGAGCTCCTACGAGCAGTACTTC

clone size: once
D gene: -
V gene: TRBV11-1
J gene: TRBJ2-5
CDR3 protein: CASSLGYLETQYF
CDR3 DNA: TGTGCCAGCAGCTTAGGATATCTGGAGACCCAGTACTTC

clone size: -
D gene: -
V gene: TRBV9
J gene: TRBJ1-5
CDR3 protein: CASSVSGQSNQPQHF
CDR3 DNA: TGTGCCAGCAGCGTATCAGGGCAGAGCAATCAGCCCCAGCATTTT

clone size: -
D gene: -
V gene: TRBV6-5
J gene: TRBJ1-5
CDR3 protein: CASSWTGNQPQHF
CDR3 DNA: TGTGCCAGCAGTTGGACGGGCAATCAGCCCCAGCATTTT

clone size: -
D gene: -
V gene: TRBV5-6
J gene: TRBJ2-2
CDR3 protein: CASSRAGAGGTGELFF
CDR3 DNA: TGTGCCAGCAGTCGAGCGGGAGCAGGGGGAACCGGGGAGCTGTTTTTT

clone size: -
D gene: TRBD2
V gene: TRBV28
J gene: TRBJ2-4
CDR3 protein: CASSSWGGSGSKNIQYF
CDR3 DNA: TGTGCCAGCAGTTCCTGGGGAGGGAGCGGGTCCAAAAACATTCAGTACTTC

clone size: -
D gene: -
V gene: TRBV27
J gene: TRBJ1-2
CDR3 protein: CASSLAGDGYTF
CDR3 DNA: TGTGCCAGCAGTTTAGCTGGGGATGGCTACACCTTC

clone size: -
D gene: TRBD2
V gene: TRBV5-4
J gene: TRBJ2-7
CDR3 protein: CASSLAGGHEQYF
CDR3 DNA: TGTGCCAGCAGCTTAGCGGGAGGACACGAGCAGTACTTC

clone size: -
D gene: TRBD1
V gene: TRBV14
J gene: TRBJ2-7
CDR3 protein: CASSQDRGILNEQYF
CDR3 DNA: TGTGCCAGCAGCCAAGACAGGGGGATTCTTAACGAGCAGTACTTC

clone size: -
D gene: -
V gene: TRBV2
J gene: TRBJ2-7
CDR3 protein: CASSTGTNPYF
CDR3 DNA: TGTGCCAGCAGTACCGGGACAAACCCCTACTTC